These T cell receptor beta chains were read from a single sample in a study of T cell responses to AZD1222 COVID-19 vaccine. Generated by immunoSEQ multiplex PCR, the TCRdb table keeps only in-frame clones and is missing some. The sample lists 150,000 to 200,000 clones, roughly 92% occurring once. Sequenced material: peripheral blood, taken 28 days after the second AZD1222 dose. All receptors come from an adult who received the AZD1222 COVID-19 vaccine. CDR3s include the opening cysteine and the closing phenylalanine or tryptophan. A D gene is named only where the DNA matches it firmly. Rows give clone size only sometimes, using once, few, many, or a class for an expanded clone.

j_call v_call d_call clone_size cdr3_length cdr3_nt cdr3_aa
TRBJ1-2 TRBV4-1 TRBD1 once 15 TGCGCCAGCAGCCCCCTTCCGGGACAGGGGGCAGGCTACACCTTC CASSPLPGQGAGYTF
TRBJ2-3 TRBV14 TRBD2 NA 14 TGTGCCAGCAGCCGGGAAATAGCGGGGGGTACGCAGTATTTT CASSREIAGGTQYF
TRBJ1-1 TRBV20-1 NA few 11 TGCAGTGCTGAGGTGAACACTGAAGCTTTCTTT CSAEVNTEAFF
TRBJ1-5 TRBV7-8 TRBD1 once 15 TGTGCCAGCAGCTTAGAGGGACAGGCCGGACGGCCCCAGCATTTT CASSLEGQAGRPQHF
TRBJ2-6 TRBV7-3 NA once 14 TGTGCCAGCAGCTTACAATCTGGGGCCAACGTCCTGACTTTC CASSLQSGANVLTF
TRBJ2-2 TRBV9 NA NA 16 TGTGCCAGCAGCGTAGAGGGACATCCGAACACCGGGGAGCTGTTTTTT CASSVEGHPNTGELFF
TRBJ2-3 TRBV11-2 NA NA 15 TGTGCCAGCACGAGCGGAACCCTCAACACAGATACGCAGTATTTT CASTSGTLNTDTQYF
TRBJ2-3 TRBV30 NA NA 14 TGTGCCTGGAGTCGACCTTATGGCCCAGATACGCAGTATTTT CAWSRPYGPDTQYF
TRBJ1-4 TRBV20-1 NA NA 11 TGCAGTGCTCCCTGGTCCCAAAAACTGTTTTTT CSAPWSQKLFF
TRBJ2-1 TRBV7-2 NA NA 14 TGTGCCAGCAGCCAACGGGAGAGGGCCCTTGAGCAGTTCTTC CASSQRERALEQFF
TRBJ2-2 TRBV14 NA NA 13 TGTGCCAGCAGGCGGCCGAACACCGGGGAGCTGTTTTTT CASRRPNTGELFF
TRBJ2-5 TRBV4-1 NA NA 15 TGCGCCAGCAGCCTCGGGGGGCCAGGGGGAGAGACCCAGTACTTC CASSLGGPGGETQYF
TRBJ1-3 TRBV2 NA NA 16 TGTGCCAGCAGTGGGTCGGGTTCGGATCCGGGAAACACCATATATTTT CASSGSGSDPGNTIYF
TRBJ2-7 TRBV7-2 NA NA 14 TGTGCCAGCAGTTCCACCGGGGGCCCCTACGAGCAGTACTTC CASSSTGGPYEQYF
TRBJ1-2 TRBV7-8 NA NA 13 TGTGCCAGCAGCTTAGGAGGGAGCTATGGCTACACCTTC CASSLGGSYGYTF
TRBJ1-6 TRBV7-9 TRBD1 NA 15 TGTGCCAGCAGCTTAGGGACAGGGGAAGGTCAACCCCTCCACTTT CASSLGTGEGQPLHF
TRBJ2-7 TRBV19 TRBD1 NA 13 TGTGCCAGTAGTCAGGACAGGGCGTACGAGCAGTACTTC CASSQDRAYEQYF
TRBJ2-7 TRBV12-5 NA NA 12 TGTGCTAGTGGTTGGGGGTCTTACGAGCAGTACTTC CASGWGSYEQYF
TRBJ1-4 TRBV7-9 NA NA 16 TGTGCCACTGCGAGAGGTGGCTCTGCAACTAATGAAAAACTGTTTTTT CATARGGSATNEKLFF
TRBJ2-1 TRBV7-3 NA NA 16 TGTGCCAGCAGCTTACGGGGCGGGGTTACCTACAATGAGCAGTTCTTC CASSLRGGVTYNEQFF
TRBJ1-1 TRBV7-9 TRBD1 NA 15 TGTGCCAGCAGCTTGGGAGACAGGGCGAACACTGAAGCTTTCTTT CASSLGDRANTEAFF
TRBJ2-7 TRBV12-3/TRBV12-4 NA NA 11 TGTGCCAGCACACGAGGAGCCGAGCAGTACTTC CASTRGAEQYF
TRBJ1-2 TRBV5-1 NA NA 14 TGCGCCAGCTTTCCCTCCGCAGGGAACTATGGCTACACCTTC CASFPSAGNYGYTF
TRBJ2-7 TRBV19 TRBD2 NA 15 TGTGCCAGTAGTCCCCGGGGGGGGCCGATACACGAGCAGTACTTC CASSPRGGPIHEQYF
TRBJ1-1 TRBV19 NA once 15 TGTGCCAGTAGGGGATACGGGGGGCGCGGAACTGAAGCTTTCTTT CASRGYGGRGTEAFF
TRBJ1-4 TRBV4-1 TRBD1 NA 16 TGCGCCAGCAGCCGTACGGGACAGGGGGCGAATGAAAAACTGTTTTTT CASSRTGQGANEKLFF
TRBJ1-2 TRBV4-3 NA NA 14 TGCGCCAGCAGCCAAGGAGAATTGGGGTATGGCTACACCTTC CASSQGELGYGYTF
TRBJ1-1 TRBV11-2 NA NA 12 TGTGCCAGCCTGGGGCCGAACACTGAAGCTTTCTTT CASLGPNTEAFF
TRBJ2-2 TRBV6-5 NA NA 14 TGTGCCAGCAGTTATCCAGAGAACACCGGGGAGCTGTTTTTT CASSYPENTGELFF
TRBJ1-1 TRBV19 TRBD1 NA 17 TGTGCCAGTACTTCAGGGGGAACCGGTAGAATGAACACTGAAGCTTTCTTT CASTSGGTGRMNTEAFF
TRBJ1-1 TRBV6-2/TRBV6-3 NA NA 14 TGTGCCAGCAGTTACGAGAGAATCCGCACTGAAGCTTTCTTT CASSYERIRTEAFF
TRBJ1-5 TRBV9 NA NA 14 TGTGCCAGCAGTGGGGCAGGGGGCAATCAGCCCCAGCATTTT CASSGAGGNQPQHF
TRBJ1-6 TRBV7-9 NA NA 14 TGTGCCAGCAGCTTATCCGGGCTAAATTCACCCCTCCACTTT CASSLSGLNSPLHF
TRBJ2-1 TRBV5-1 NA NA 13 TGCGCCAGCAGCTTGGACAGCTACAATGAGCAGTTCTTC CASSLDSYNEQFF
TRBJ2-7 TRBV27 TRBD2 NA 17 TGTGCCAGCAGTTTAAGTAGCGGGAGGGCCGATTACTACGAGCAGTACTTC CASSLSSGRADYYEQYF
TRBJ2-2 TRBV9 NA NA 16 TGTGCCAGCAGCGTAGTTGGGTCAGGGGTAACCGGGGAGCTGTTTTTT CASSVVGSGVTGELFF
TRBJ1-1 TRBV7-2 TRBD1 NA 16 TGTGCCAGCAGCCTAGTACCGGGACAGGTGAACACTGAAGCTTTCTTT CASSLVPGQVNTEAFF
TRBJ2-5 TRBV11-2 NA NA 14 TGTGCCAGCAGCCCATTGGGTTCCCAAGAGACCCAGTACTTC CASSPLGSQETQYF
TRBJ1-3 TRBV7-9 NA NA 16 TGTGCCAGCAGCTTAGCCTTTTTACACTCTGGAAACACCATATATTTT CASSLAFLHSGNTIYF
TRBJ2-4 TRBV5-1 TRBD1 NA 16 TGCGCCAGCAGCTCCACAGGGGGCAATCCCAAAAACATTCAGTACTTC CASSSTGGNPKNIQYF
TRBJ2-7 TRBV7-8 TRBD1 NA 15 TGTGCCAGCAGCCCTCGAAGACAGGGGCCCTACGAGCAGTACTTC CASSPRRQGPYEQYF
TRBJ1-6 TRBV20-1 NA NA 16 TGCAGTGCTAGTCCTGGTAGCCGGGGGGCCAATTCACCCCTCCACTTT CSASPGSRGANSPLHF
TRBJ2-5 TRBV5-1 NA NA 11 TGCGCCAGCAGCATTCAAGAGACCCAGTACTTC CASSIQETQYF
TRBJ1-4 TRBV27 NA NA 15 TGTGCCAGCAGTTTTCGGGGGGCAACTAATGAAAAACTGTTTTTT CASSFRGATNEKLFF
TRBJ1-4 TRBV18 NA NA 14 TGTGCCAGCTCCCCCGGGAATTGGGATGAAAAACTGTTTTTT CASSPGNWDEKLFF
TRBJ1-1 TRBV18 NA NA 14 TGTGCCAGCTCCCCGACAGTTTTGAACACTGAAGCTTTCTTT CASSPTVLNTEAFF
TRBJ2-3 TRBV18 NA once 15 TGTGCCAGCTCACCGATAGGGAGTTCGGAAGATACGCAGTATTTT CASSPIGSSEDTQYF
TRBJ1-2 TRBV7-2 NA NA 13 TGTGCCAGCAGCGTCGCGGGGGGCTATGGCTACACCTTC CASSVAGGYGYTF
TRBJ1-1 TRBV12-3/TRBV12-4 NA once 10 TGTGCCAGCAGTACCACTGAAGCTTTCTTT CASSTTEAFF
TRBJ1-1 TRBV30 NA NA 14 TGTGCCTGGAATGGTGGGCAGGGCCGGGGTGGAGCTTTCTTT CAWNGGQGRGGAFF
TRBJ1-5 TRBV2 NA NA 13 TGTGCCAGCAGCCGGGACACCAATCAGCCCCAGCATTTT CASSRDTNQPQHF
TRBJ2-5 TRBV4-3 TRBD1 NA 13 TGCGCCAGCAGCCGGGACAGACAAGAGACCCAGTACTTC CASSRDRQETQYF
TRBJ1-5 TRBV19 NA NA 13 TGTGCCAGCAGGGACTGGGGCAATCAGCCCCAGCATTTT CASRDWGNQPQHF
TRBJ2-7 TRBV7-2 NA NA 13 TGTGCCAGCAGCTCCGGGGTCTCCTACGAGCAGTACTTC CASSSGVSYEQYF
TRBJ1-2 TRBV7-8 NA NA 16 TGTGCCAGCAGCTCCCCGGGACTCACCGTTTTCTATGGCTACACCTTC CASSSPGLTVFYGYTF
TRBJ1-5 TRBV4-1 NA NA 14 TGCGCCAGCAGCCACCAGGGTAGCAATCAGCCCCAGCATTTT CASSHQGSNQPQHF